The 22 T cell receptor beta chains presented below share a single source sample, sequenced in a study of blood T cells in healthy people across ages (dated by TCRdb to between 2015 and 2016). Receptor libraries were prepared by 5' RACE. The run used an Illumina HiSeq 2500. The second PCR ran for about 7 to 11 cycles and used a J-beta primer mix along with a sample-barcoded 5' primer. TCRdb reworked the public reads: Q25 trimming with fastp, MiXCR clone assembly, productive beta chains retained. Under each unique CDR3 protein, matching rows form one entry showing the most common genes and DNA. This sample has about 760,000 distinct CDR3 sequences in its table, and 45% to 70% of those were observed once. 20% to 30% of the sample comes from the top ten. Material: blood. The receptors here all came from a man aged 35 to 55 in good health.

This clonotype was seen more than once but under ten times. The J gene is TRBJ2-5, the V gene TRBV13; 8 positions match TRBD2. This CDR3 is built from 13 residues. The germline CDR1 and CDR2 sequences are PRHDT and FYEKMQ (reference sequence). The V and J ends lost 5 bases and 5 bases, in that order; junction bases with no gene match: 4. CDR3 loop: CASSPGGAETQYF. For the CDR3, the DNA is TGTGCCAGCAGCCCCGGGGGGGCGGAGACCCAGTACTTC.

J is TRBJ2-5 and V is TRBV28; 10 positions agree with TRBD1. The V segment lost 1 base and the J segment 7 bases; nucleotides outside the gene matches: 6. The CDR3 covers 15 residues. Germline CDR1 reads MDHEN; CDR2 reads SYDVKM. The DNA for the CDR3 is TGTGCCAGCAGTTTATCCGGGACAGGGGCTGGGACCCAGTACTTC. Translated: CASSLSGTGAGTQYF.

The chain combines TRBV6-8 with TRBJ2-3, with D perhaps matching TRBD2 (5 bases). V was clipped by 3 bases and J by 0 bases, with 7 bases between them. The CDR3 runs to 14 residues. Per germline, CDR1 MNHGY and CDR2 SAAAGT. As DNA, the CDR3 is TGTGCCAGCAGTTATAGGGAGAGCACAGATACGCAGTATTTT. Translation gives CASSYRESTDTQYF.

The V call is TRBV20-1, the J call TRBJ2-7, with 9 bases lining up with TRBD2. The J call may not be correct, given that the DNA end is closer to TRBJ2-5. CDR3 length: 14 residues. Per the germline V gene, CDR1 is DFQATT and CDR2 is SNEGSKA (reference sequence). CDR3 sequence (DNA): TGCAGTGCTTCAAACGGACTAGCGAGAGAGACCCAGTACTTC. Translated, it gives CSASNGLARETQYF.

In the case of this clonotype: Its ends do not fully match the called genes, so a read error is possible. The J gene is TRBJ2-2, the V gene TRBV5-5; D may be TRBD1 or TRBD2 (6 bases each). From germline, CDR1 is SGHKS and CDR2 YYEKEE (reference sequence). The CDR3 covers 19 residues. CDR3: CAGSTSPGQFVRGTGELFF. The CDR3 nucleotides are TGTGCCGGCAGTACTAGCCCAGGGCAATTTGTGAGGGGGACCGGGGAGCTGTTTTTT. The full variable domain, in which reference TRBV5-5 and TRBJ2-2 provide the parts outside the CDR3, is DAGVTQSPTHLIKTRGQQVTLRCSPISGHKSVSWYQQVLGQGPQFIFQYYEKEERGRGNFPDRFSARQFPNYSSELNVNALLLGDSALYLCAGSTSPGQFVRGTGELFFGEGSRLTVL.

The CDR3 nucleotides are TGTGCCAGCAGCCAAATTTGGACAGGGCAAAATCAGCCCCAGCATTTT. Amino acids: CASSQIWTGQNQPQHF. The J gene is TRBJ1-5, the V gene TRBV12-3 or TRBV12-4; 8 bases agree with TRBD1. J gave up 4 bases and V 6 bases, and 11 bases lay outside the gene matches. The CDR3 covers 16 residues.

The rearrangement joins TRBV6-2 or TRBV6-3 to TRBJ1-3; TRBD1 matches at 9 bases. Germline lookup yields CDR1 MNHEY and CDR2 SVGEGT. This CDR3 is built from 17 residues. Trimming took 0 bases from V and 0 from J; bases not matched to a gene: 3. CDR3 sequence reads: CASSYSGQGRSGNTIYF. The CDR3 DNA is TGTGCCAGCAGTTACTCGGGACAGGGCCGCTCTGGAAACACCATATATTTT.

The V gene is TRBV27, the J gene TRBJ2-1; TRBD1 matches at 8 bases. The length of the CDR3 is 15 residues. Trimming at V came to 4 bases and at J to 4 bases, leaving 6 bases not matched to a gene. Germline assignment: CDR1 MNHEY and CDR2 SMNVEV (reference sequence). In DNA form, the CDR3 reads TGTGCCAGCAGTTCCGGACAGGGTAGATACAATGAGCAGTTCTTC. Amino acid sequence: CASSSGQGRYNEQFF.

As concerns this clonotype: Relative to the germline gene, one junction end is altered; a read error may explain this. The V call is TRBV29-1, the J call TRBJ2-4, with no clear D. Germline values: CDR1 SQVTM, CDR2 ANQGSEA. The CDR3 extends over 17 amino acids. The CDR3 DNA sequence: TGCAGCGTTGAATCGTGGTCGCTGATCTTAGCCAAAAACAGTCAGTACTTC. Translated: CSVESWSLILAKNSQYF. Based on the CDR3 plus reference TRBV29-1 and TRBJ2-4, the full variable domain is SAVISQKPSRDICQRGTSLTIQCQVDSQVTMMFWYRQQPGQSLTLIATANQGSEATYESGFVIDKFPISRPNLTFSTLTVSNMSPEDSSIYLCSVESWSLILAKNSQYFGAGTRLSVL.

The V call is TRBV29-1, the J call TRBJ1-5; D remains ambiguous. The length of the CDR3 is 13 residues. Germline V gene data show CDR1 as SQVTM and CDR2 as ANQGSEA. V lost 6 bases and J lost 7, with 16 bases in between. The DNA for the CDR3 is TGCAGCGTCATCCGGGCCTCCGGGCAGCCCCAGCATTTT. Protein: CSVIRASGQPQHF.

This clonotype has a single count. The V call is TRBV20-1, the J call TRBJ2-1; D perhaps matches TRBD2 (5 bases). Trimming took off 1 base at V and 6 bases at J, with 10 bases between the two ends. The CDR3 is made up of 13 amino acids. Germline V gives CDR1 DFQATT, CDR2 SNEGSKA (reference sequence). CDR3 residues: CSARGDGVNEQFF. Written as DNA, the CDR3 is TGCAGTGCTAGAGGCGACGGGGTCAATGAGCAGTTCTTC.

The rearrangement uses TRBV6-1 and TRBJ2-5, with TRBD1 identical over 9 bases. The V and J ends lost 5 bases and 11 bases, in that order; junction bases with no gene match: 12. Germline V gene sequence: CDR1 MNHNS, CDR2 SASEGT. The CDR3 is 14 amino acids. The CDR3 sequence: CASSWDRVGNEQYF. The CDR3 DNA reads TGTGCCAGCAGTTGGGACAGGGTTGGCAATGAGCAGTACTTC.

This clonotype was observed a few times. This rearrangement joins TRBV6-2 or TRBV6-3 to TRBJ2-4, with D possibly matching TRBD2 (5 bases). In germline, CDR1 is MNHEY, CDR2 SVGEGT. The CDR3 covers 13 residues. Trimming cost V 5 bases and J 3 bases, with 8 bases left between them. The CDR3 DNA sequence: TGTGCCAGCAGTACTAGGAGCAAAAACATTCAGTACTTC. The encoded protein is CASSTRSKNIQYF.

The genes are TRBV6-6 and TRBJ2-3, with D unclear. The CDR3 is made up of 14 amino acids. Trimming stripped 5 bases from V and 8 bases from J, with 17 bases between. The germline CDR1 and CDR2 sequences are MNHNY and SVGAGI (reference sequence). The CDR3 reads CASSPLTRAGTQYF. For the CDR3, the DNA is TGTGCCAGCAGTCCCCTCACCAGAGCTGGTACGCAGTATTTT.

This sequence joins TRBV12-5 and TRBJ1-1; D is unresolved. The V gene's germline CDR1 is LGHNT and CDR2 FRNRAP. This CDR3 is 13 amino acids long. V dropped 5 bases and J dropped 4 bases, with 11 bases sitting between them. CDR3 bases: TGTGCTAGTGGTGTGGACCGGGTCACTGAAGCTTTCTTT. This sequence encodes CASGVDRVTEAFF.

The CDR3 bases are TGTGCCAGCAGCCCCCGGACAGGACTAACCCAAGAGACCCAGTACTTC. Translation: CASSPRTGLTQETQYF. This chain joins TRBV7-2 and TRBJ2-5, with D maybe TRBD1 (7 bases). Germline CDR1 reads SGHTA; CDR2 reads FQGNSA. The CDR3 covers 16 residues. Between the trimmed V and J ends, which lost 5 bases and 1 base, there was a span of 17 bases.

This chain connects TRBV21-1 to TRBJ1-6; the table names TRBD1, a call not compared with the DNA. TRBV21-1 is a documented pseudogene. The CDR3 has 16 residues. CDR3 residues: CASTVRRTPYNSPLHF. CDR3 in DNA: TGTGCCAGCACCGTCAGGCGGACACCGTATAATTCACCCCTCCACTTT.

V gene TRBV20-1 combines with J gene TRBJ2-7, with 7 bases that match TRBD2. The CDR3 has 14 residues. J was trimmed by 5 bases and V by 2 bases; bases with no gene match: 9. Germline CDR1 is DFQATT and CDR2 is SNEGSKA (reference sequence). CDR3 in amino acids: CSARMGTTVNEQYF. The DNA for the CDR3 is TGCAGTGCTAGAATGGGGACTACCGTCAACGAGCAGTACTTC.

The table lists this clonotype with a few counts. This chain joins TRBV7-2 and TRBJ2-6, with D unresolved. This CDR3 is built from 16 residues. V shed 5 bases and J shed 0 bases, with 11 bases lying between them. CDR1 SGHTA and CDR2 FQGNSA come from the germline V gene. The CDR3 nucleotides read TGTGCCAGCAGCCCCATTGGGCTCTCTGGGGCCAACGTCCTGACTTTC. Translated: CASSPIGLSGANVLTF.

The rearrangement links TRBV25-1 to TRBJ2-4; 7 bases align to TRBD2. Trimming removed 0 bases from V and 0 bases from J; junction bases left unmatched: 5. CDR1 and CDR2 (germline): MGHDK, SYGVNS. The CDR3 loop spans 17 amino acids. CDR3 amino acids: CASSEYRGEIAKNIQYF. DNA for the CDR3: TGTGCCAGCAGTGAATATCGGGGGGAGATAGCCAAAAACATTCAGTACTTC.

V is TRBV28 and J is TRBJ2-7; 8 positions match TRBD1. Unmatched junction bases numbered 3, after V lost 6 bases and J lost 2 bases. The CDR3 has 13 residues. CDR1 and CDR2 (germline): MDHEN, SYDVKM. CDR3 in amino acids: CASRGQGTYEQYF. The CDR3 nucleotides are TGTGCCAGCAGAGGACAGGGAACCTACGAGCAGTACTTC.

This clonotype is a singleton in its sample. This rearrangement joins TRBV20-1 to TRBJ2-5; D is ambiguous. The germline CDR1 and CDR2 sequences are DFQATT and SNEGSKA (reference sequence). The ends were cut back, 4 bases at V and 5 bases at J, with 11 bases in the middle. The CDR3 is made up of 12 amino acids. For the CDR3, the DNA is TGCAGTGCTATAAAGGGTGGGGAGACCCAGTACTTC. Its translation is CSAIKGGETQYF.